The subject of this entry is one T cell receptor beta chain. The data derive from a study of blood T cell repertoires in COVID-19. Across the whole study: Nucleic acid was either cDNA or gDNA, and it came from T cells, B-cell-depleted T cells, or PBMCs.

V shed 3 bases, J shed 4 bases, and the junction held 14 bases outside the gene matches. Germline lookup yields CDR1 SGHVS and CDR2 FQNEAQ. The CDR3 spans 17 residues. Produced via immunoSEQ multiplex PCR; TCRdb's table is partial and in-frame only. Here the sample spans 200,000 or so clones, roughly 90% being singletons. This chain joins TRBV7-8 and TRBJ1-2; 7 bases match TRBD1. This receptor was obtained from a middle-aged woman with acute COVID-19. The sample taken for sequencing was PBMCs or T cells enriched from blood (not recorded which). The CDR3 loop reads CASSFHPQGRGSYGYTF. DNA of the CDR3: TGTGCCAGCAGCTTCCACCCCCAGGGCAGGGGGAGCTATGGCTACACCTTC.